This TCR beta chain was identified during a study of T cells after yellow fever vaccination. The CDR3 spans 12 residues. Trimming removed 5 bases from V and 5 bases from J, with 9 bases in between. Germline lookup yields CDR1 SNHLY and CDR2 FYNNEI. This clonotype was observed a few times. Its antigen is currently unknown. Whole-study findings and limits: The study found a weaker secondary response that peaked faster, day 5 versus 15. Bulk-population clonotypes that are abundant could appear as contaminants in FACS-sorted repertoires. Reappearing after the booster were most of the clones from primary vaccination (96% CD4, 70% to 90% CD8).

A universal primer site and UMIs were added as TCR cDNA was made by 5'RACE template switching. TCRdb re-analysed the 5' RACE reads in MiXCR, keeping a single row per CDR3 protein. The sample includes a few hundred thousand distinct CDR3 sequences, approximately 5.2% of them seen just once. The source of this sequence is a man younger than 35 who received the YFV17D yellow fever vaccine. The specimen was CD4+ T cells sorted from PBMCs, collected on the day of the yellow fever booster vaccination. The rearrangement links TRBV2 to TRBJ2-5, with D hard to call. The CDR3 loop reads CASSSRAETQYF. For the CDR3, the DNA is TGTGCCAGCAGTTCGCGTGCGGAGACCCAGTACTTC.